One and the same sample provided the 15 T cell receptor beta chains below, sequenced in a study of T-cell reconstitution after alpha-beta-depleted transplantation in children. Preparation of the TCRbeta library involved a method that used unique molecular identifiers. TCRdb re-analysed the PCR reads in MiXCR, keeping a single row per CDR3 protein. The table records some 300,000 distinct CDR3 sequences, 9% to 12% of them present only once. The input for sequencing was PBMCs from the stem cell graft donor, taken from the stem cell graft. These receptors came from a human donor who donated a stem cell graft to a child with acute lymphoblastic leukemia.

This clonotype was detected ten times or more. The J gene is TRBJ2-7, the V gene TRBV5-6; 8 nucleotides line up with TRBD1. Looked up from germline, CDR1 is SGHDT and CDR2 is YYEEEE. CDR3 length: 14 amino acids. V lost 3 bases, J lost 3 bases, and 5 bases stayed unmatched. The CDR3 protein is CASSWSGQDYEQYF. The CDR3 nucleotides are TGTGCCAGCAGCTGGTCGGGACAGGACTACGAGCAGTACTTC. The variable domain in full, completed from reference TRBV5-6 and TRBJ2-7, reads DAGVTQSPTHLIKTRGQQVTLRCSPKSGHDTVSWYQQALGQGPQFIFQYYEEEERQRGNFPDRFSGHQFPNYSSELNVNALLLGDSALYLCASSWSGQDYEQYFGPGTRLTVT.

This sequence joins TRBV11-2 and TRBJ2-2; D call uncertain. The ends were cut back, 5 bases at V and 4 bases at J, with 26 bases in the middle. The CDR3 has 19 amino acids. Germline V gene lookup returns CDR1 SGHAT and CDR2 FQNNGV. This CDR3 reads CASSERLGKSSGTTGELFF. The DNA for the CDR3 is TGTGCCAGCAGCGAACGATTGGGGAAGTCAAGTGGTACCACCGGGGAGCTGTTTTTT. Supplemented by reference TRBV11-2 and TRBJ2-2, the full variable domain reads EAGVAQSPRYKIIEKRQSVAFWCNPISGHATLYWYQQILGQGPKLLIQFQNNGVVDDSQLPKDRFSAERLKGVDSTLKIQPAKLEDSAVYLCASSERLGKSSGTTGELFFGEGSRLTVL.

This clonotype was detected only a few times. The chain uses TRBV6-1 and TRBJ2-1; no clear D. The CDR3 is 13 residues long. Germline V gene sequence: CDR1 MNHNS, CDR2 SASEGT. V lost 6 bases to trimming and J lost 8 bases, with 14 bases between them. Here the CDR3 reads CASSRSEFDEQFF. The CDR3 region has the DNA TGTGCCAGCAGCCGCTCGGAATTCGATGAGCAGTTCTTC.

This clonotype was seen many times. This rearrangement joins TRBV20-1 to TRBJ2-1; 7 nucleotides match TRBD2. CDR1 DFQATT and CDR2 SNEGSKA come from the germline V gene (reference sequence). The length of the CDR3 is 15 residues. V was clipped by 0 bases and J by 6 bases; unmatched bases: 8. As DNA, the CDR3 is TGCAGTGCTAGAGATCTTAGACTAGCCAGCAATGAGCAGTTCTTC. It codes for CSARDLRLASNEQFF.

The chain employs TRBV12-3 or TRBV12-4 and TRBJ2-5; D is possibly TRBD1 or TRBD2 (7 bases each). The CDR3 loop spans 15 amino acids. Between the trimmed V and J ends, which lost 3 bases and 7 bases, there was a span of 18 bases. The CDR3 spells CASSLNRGGGGTQYF. The DNA for the CDR3 is TGTGCCAGCAGTTTGAATAGAGGGGGCGGGGGGACCCAGTACTTC.

J is TRBJ2-3 and V is TRBV20-1, with 7 nucleotides matching TRBD2. Germline assignment: CDR1 DFQATT and CDR2 SNEGSKA (reference sequence). Trimming removed 5 bases from V and 5 bases from J; junction bases left unmatched: 16. There are 16 residues in the CDR3. CDR3 sequence (DNA): TGCAGTGCTGGAGGGGAGGGACTCCCAAGACAAGATACGCAGTATTTT. This codes for CSAGGEGLPRQDTQYF.

This clonotype has a handful of counts. The chain employs TRBV12-3 or TRBV12-4 and TRBJ2-7; D is unresolved. Trimming removed 5 bases from V and 2 bases from J, with 7 bases in between. This CDR3 contains 12 residues. The CDR3 nucleotides read TGTGCCAGCAGTGAAGTCCCCTACGAGCAGTACTTC. Amino acids: CASSEVPYEQYF.

In this sample, this clonotype turned up a few times. The chain couples TRBV7-2 to TRBJ2-1, with D perhaps matching TRBD2 (6 bases). The germline V and J ends were trimmed by 5 bases and 3 bases, with 17 bases remaining between them. The CDR3 totals 16 residues. Germline lookup yields CDR1 SGHTA and CDR2 FQGNSA. The CDR3 loop reads CASSQSFDGGYNEQFF. CDR3 in DNA: TGTGCCAGCAGCCAATCTTTTGACGGGGGCTACAATGAGCAGTTCTTC.

Points on this clonotype: An end of the junction does not agree with germline; a read error may underlie this. V gene TRBV7-7 combines with J gene TRBJ1-4; D unresolved. Looked up from germline, CDR1 is SSHAT and CDR2 is FNYEAQ (reference sequence). This CDR3 is built from 13 residues. CDR3 protein: CASSRLFDEKLFF. CDR3 DNA: TGTGCTAGCAGCCGCCTCTTTGATGAAAAACTGTTTTTT.

The J gene is TRBJ2-1, the V gene TRBV4-2; 8 bases map to TRBD2. The CDR3 is 14 amino acids. J gave up 15 bases and V 0 bases, and 10 bases lay outside the gene matches. Germline-derived CDR1 and CDR2 are LGHNA and YNFKEQ. DNA for the CDR3: TGTGCCAGCAGCCAAGATTCAGCGGGAGCCCTCGGGTTCTTC. It is translated as CASSQDSAGALGFF.

There are a few counts of this clonotype. This chain uses TRBV27 with TRBJ2-2; D remains unclear. The CDR3 is 14 amino acids. V was clipped by 5 bases and J by 2 bases, with 9 bases between them. Germline V gives CDR1 MNHEY, CDR2 SMNVEV (reference sequence). The chain's CDR3 is CASSEYRNTGELFF. The CDR3 region has the DNA TGTGCCAGCAGTGAGTACAGAAACACCGGGGAGCTGTTTTTT.

This clonotype was counted only a few times. The V gene is TRBV5-1, the J gene TRBJ1-4; TRBD1 matches 9 bases. The V segment lost 4 bases and the J segment 11 bases; nucleotides outside the gene matches: 12. Germline-derived CDR1 and CDR2 are SGHRS and YFSETQ. The CDR3 length is 15 residues. The CDR3 sequence is CASSPAGTGSGKLFF. The CDR3 nucleotides are TGCGCCAGCAGCCCGGCCGGGACAGGGAGCGGGAAACTGTTTTTT. Together with reference TRBV5-1 and TRBJ1-4, the CDR3 gives the full variable domain: KAGVTQTPRYLIKTRGQQVTLSCSPISGHRSVSWYQQTPGQGLQFLFEYFSETQRNKGNFPGRFSGRQFSNSRSEMNVSTLELGDSALYLCASSPAGTGSGKLFFGSGTQLSVL.

The V call is TRBV20-1, the J call TRBJ2-7; D gene ambiguous. The CDR3 covers 13 residues. Trimming took 5 bases from V and 0 from J, leaving 11 bases between them. Looked up from germline, CDR1 is DFQATT and CDR2 is SNEGSKA (reference sequence). CDR3 in amino acids: CSAPLPRSYEQYF. For the CDR3, the DNA is TGCAGTGCTCCTCTTCCCCGCTCCTACGAGCAGTACTTC.

This clonotype was seen at least ten times. The V call is TRBV6-2 or TRBV6-3, the J call TRBJ1-1, with D tentatively TRBD1 (5 bases). The length of the CDR3 is 16 residues. Germline CDR1 and CDR2: MNHEY and SVGEGT. The V gene lost 5 bases and the J gene lost 0 bases, with 16 bases spanning the gap. CDR3 coding DNA: TGTGCCAGCAGTCGACGACAGAGAGTCATGAACACTGAAGCTTTCTTT. This translates into CASSRRQRVMNTEAFF.

The chain couples TRBV23-1 to TRBJ2-7; possibly TRBD1 or TRBD2 for D (6 bases each). TRBV23-1 is an ORF, with its function uncertain. The CDR3 is 14 amino acids. The V end was cut by 5 bases, the J end by 2 bases, with 13 bases between. CDR3: CASSWGASPYEQYF. The CDR3 region has the DNA TGCGCCAGCAGTTGGGGGGCTAGCCCCTACGAGCAGTACTTC.